This T cell receptor beta chain was captured in a study of blood T cells in healthy people across ages. Study-wide points: In these data, TCR beta diversity tracked strongly with naive T cell percentage.

This clonotype was detected ten times or more. Its target is unknown. Whenever a sample was processed, at least 6.5 million PBMCs were isolated. A second PCR of roughly 7 to 11 cycles used a sample-barcoded 5' primer and a J-beta primer mix. One entry per CDR3 protein, called by TCRdb with MiXCR from the 5' RACE reads. This sample has around 280,000 distinct CDR3 sequences; 25% to 30% occur once, and the top ten carry 29%. This TCR derives from a woman in her sixties or seventies in good health. The specimen was blood.

The CDR3 is CASSAMDSRNYEQYF. CDR3 in DNA: TGTGCCAGCAGTGCTATGGACAGTAGGAACTACGAGCAGTACTTC. This chain uses TRBV2 with TRBJ2-7, with TRBD1 as a possible D gene (6 bases). The V gene lost 4 bases and the J gene lost 3 bases, with 16 bases spanning the gap. CDR3 length equals 15 residues. Per the germline V gene, CDR1 is SNHLY and CDR2 is FYNNEI.